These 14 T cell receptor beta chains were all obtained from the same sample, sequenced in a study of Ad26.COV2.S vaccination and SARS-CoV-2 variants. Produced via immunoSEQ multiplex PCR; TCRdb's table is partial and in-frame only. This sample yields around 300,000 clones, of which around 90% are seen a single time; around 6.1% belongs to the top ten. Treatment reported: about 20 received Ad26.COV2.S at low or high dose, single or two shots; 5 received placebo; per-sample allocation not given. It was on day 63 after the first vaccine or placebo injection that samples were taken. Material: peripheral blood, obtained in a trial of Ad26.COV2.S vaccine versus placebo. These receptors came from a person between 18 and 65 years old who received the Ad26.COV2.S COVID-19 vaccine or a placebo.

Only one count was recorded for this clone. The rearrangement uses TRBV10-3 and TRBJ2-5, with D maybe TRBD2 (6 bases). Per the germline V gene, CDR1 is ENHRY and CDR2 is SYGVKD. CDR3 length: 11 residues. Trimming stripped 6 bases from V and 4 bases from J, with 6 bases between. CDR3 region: CAIRGGETQYF. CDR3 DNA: TGTGCCATCAGGGGGGGAGAGACCCAGTACTTC.

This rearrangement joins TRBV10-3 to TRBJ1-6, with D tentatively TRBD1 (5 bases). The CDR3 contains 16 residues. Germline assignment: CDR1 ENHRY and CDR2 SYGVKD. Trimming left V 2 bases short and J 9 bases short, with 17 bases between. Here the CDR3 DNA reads TGTGCCATCAGTGAGGTGGGGTCCGGGGCTAGTTCACCCCTCCACTTT. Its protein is CAISEVGSGASSPLHF.

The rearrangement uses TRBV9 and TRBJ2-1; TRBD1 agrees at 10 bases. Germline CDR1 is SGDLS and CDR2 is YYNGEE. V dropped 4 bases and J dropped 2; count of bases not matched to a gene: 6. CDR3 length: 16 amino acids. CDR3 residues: CASSLRTGGTYNEQFF. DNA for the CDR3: TGTGCCAGCAGCTTACGGACAGGGGGTACCTACAATGAGCAGTTCTTC.

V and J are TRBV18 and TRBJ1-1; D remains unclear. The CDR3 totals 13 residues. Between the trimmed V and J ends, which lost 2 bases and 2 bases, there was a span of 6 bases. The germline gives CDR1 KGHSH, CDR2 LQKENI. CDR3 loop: CASSPVRNTEAFF. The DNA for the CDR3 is TGTGCCAGCTCACCAGTCAGAAACACTGAAGCTTTCTTT.

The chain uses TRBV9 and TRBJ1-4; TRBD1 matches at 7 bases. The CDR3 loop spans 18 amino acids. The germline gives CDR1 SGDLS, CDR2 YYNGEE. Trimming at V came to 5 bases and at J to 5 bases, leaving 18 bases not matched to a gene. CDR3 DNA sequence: TGTGCCAGCAGTACCGACAGGGCACAGGGCCCTGGGAATGAAAAACTGTTTTTT. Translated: CASSTDRAQGPGNEKLFF.

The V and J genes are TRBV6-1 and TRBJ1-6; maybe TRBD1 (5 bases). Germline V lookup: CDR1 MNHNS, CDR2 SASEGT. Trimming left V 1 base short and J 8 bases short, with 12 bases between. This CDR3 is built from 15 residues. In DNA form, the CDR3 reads TGTGCCAGCAGTGAAGTGCCCAGGGTTGATTCACCCCTCCACTTT. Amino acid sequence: CASSEVPRVDSPLHF.

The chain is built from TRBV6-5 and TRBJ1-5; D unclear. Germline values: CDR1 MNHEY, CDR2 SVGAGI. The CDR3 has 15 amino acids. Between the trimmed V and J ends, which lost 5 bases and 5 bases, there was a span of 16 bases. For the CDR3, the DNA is TGTGCCAGCAGTCGGACCGCGGGAGGAGATCAGCCCCAGCATTTT. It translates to CASSRTAGGDQPQHF.

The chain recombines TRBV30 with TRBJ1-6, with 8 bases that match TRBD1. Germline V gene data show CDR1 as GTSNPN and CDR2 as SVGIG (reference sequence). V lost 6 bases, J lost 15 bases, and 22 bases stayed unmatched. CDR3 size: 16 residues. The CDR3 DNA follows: TGTGCCTGCTCTCAATCCGGGACAGGAGGTCGAGGGGACCTCCACTTT. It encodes CACSQSGTGGRGDLHF.

In DNA form, the CDR3 reads TGTGCCAGCACCCGCCGAGCGGGCCACACAGATACGCAGTATTTT. Protein sequence: CASTRRAGHTDTQYF. The chain carries TRBV21-1 and TRBJ2-3; TRBD2, the table's D call, was not compared with the DNA. TRBV21-1 is a documented pseudogene. The CDR3 runs 15 residues.

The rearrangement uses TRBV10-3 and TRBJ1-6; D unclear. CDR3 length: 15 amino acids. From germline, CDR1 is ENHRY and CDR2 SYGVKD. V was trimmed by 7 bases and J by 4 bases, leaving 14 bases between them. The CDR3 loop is CAINPTGDYNSPLHF. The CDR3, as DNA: TGTGCCATCAATCCGACGGGAGATTATAATTCACCCCTCCACTTT.

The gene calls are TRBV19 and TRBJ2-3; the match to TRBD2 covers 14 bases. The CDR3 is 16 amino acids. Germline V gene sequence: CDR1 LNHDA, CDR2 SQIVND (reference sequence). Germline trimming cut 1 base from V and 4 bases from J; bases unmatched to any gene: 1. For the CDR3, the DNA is TGTGCCAGTAGTATAGGGACTAGCGGGGGGCCAGATACGCAGTATTTT. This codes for CASSIGTSGGPDTQYF.

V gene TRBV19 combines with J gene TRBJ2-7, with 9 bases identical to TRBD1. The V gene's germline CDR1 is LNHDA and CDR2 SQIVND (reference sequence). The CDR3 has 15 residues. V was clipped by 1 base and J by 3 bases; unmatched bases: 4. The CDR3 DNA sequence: TGTGCCAGTAGTATAGCTTCGGGACAGGGCTACGAGCAGTACTTC. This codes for CASSIASGQGYEQYF.

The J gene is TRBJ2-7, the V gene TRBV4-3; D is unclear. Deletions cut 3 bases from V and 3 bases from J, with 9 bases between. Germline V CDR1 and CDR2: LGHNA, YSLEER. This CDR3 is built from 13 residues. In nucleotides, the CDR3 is TGCGCCAGCAGCCAGGCTTCCGGCTACGAGCAGTACTTC. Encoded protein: CASSQASGYEQYF.

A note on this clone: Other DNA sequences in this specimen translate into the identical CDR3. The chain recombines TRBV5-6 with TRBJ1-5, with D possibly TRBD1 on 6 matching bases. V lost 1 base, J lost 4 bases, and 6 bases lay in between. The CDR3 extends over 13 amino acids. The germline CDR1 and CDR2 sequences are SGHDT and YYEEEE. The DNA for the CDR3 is TGTGCCAGCAGCTTGACAGGGAATCAGCCCCAGCATTTT. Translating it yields CASSLTGNQPQHF. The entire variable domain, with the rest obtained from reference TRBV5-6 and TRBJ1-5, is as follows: DAGVTQSPTHLIKTRGQQVTLRCSPKSGHDTVSWYQQALGQGPQFIFQYYEEEERQRGNFPDRFSGHQFPNYSSELNVNALLLGDSALYLCASSLTGNQPQHFGDGTRLSIL.